Included here is one T cell receptor (beta chain) sequence, with context. Methods used by the authors: Researchers report that nucleated cell counts were estimated from reference gene primer amplification. Method: immunoSEQ multiplex PCR; TCRdb's copy keeps in-frame clones and lacks some. V and J calls and clone size are copied from that table; D and trimming were computed from the DNA. The table records hundreds of thousands of clones, 83% of them present only once. J lost 7 bases, V lost 0 bases, and 5 bases had no gene match. This CDR3 is 16 amino acids long. Germline loops: CDR1 LGHDT, CDR2 YNNKEL (reference sequence). The entry originates in a study of blood T cell repertoires in COVID-19. Turning to the study itself: From the United States, Italy and Spain came samples of acute and convalescent COVID-19. T cells, B-cell-depleted T cells, or PBMCs supplied cDNA or gDNA.

This sequence was found in a woman aged 40 to 49 with active or convalescent COVID-19. The chain combines TRBV3-1 (or the pseudogene TRBV3-2) with TRBJ1-4; the match to TRBD1 covers 10 bases. Sequencing used peripheral blood. The CDR3 is CASSQDTGTGVEKLFF. The DNA of the CDR3 is TGTGCCAGCAGCCAAGATACAGGGACAGGGGTTGAAAAACTGTTTTTT.